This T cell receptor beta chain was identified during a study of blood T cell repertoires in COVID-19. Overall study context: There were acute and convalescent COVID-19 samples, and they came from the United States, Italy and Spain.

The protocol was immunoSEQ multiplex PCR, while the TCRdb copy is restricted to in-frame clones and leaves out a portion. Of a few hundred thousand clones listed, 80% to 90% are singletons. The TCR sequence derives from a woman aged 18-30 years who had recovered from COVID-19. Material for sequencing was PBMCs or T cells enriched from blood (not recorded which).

Here the CDR3 reads CASSVGQVNYEQYF. CDR3 bases: TGTGCCAGCAGCGTAGGACAGGTTAACTACGAGCAGTACTTC. V is TRBV9 and J is TRBJ2-7, with a possible D match to TRBD1 (6 bases). This CDR3 region has 14 residues. The germline V gene has CDR1 SGDLS and CDR2 YYNGEE. The ends were cut back, 0 bases at V and 3 bases at J, with 10 bases in the middle.